This entry concerns a single T cell receptor (beta chain). Its antigen is still unknown. The CDR3 carries no conserved terminal phenylalanine or tryptophan, so it likely arises from a read error. No DNA is shown, since the ends of the CDR3 on it are uncertain; the CDR3 is the one TCRdb lists. Genomic DNA constituted the template upon which TCR beta VDJ and CDR3 profiling was performed. Via MiXCR, TCRdb re-called the reads, giving one row per CDR3 protein. The sample has 200,000 to 300,000 distinct CDR3 sequences; about 80% are singletons. From germline, CDR1 is SNHLY and CDR2 FYNNEI. From its first to its last residue, the CDR3 has 12 amino acids. The sequenced patients had an expansion of CD8+CD57+ cells seen by flow cytometry. Each patient carried a diagnosis of severe acquired aplastic anemia. Patients were treatment-naive when blood was sampled. The record originates from a study of CD8+CD57+ T cells in acquired aplastic anemia.

The study, taken as a whole, reports: Common to patients and controls were about 31 CD8+ CDR3 sequences. No significant patient-versus-control difference appeared in CD8+ Simpson's diversity.

V is TRBV2 and J is TRBJ2-3; the D segment call TRBD1 is taken from the table without a DNA check. This TCR derives from a human donor with aplastic anemia. The material sequenced was sorted CD4+, CD8+, or CD8+CD57+ T cells (not recorded which) from PBMCs. This CDR3 reads CASSGGWDAHTE.